The clone carrying this T cell receptor (beta chain) was recorded many times. What it recognizes is unknown. The germline V and J ends were trimmed by 3 bases and 2 bases, with 9 bases remaining between them. Looked up from germline, CDR1 is SGDLS and CDR2 is YYNGEE. The CDR3 length is 14 residues. Researchers prepared the TCRbeta library using unique molecular identifiers, the study reports. TCRdb itself ran the PCR reads through MiXCR, one entry per CDR3 protein. The sample consists of hundreds of thousands of distinct CDR3 sequences, approximately 14% of them appearing once. The sample comes from a study of T-cell reconstitution after alpha-beta-depleted transplantation in children. Findings and limits, study-wide: Reportedly, alpha-beta T cells present about two months post-transplant originated from several hundred expanded clones of graft origin.

The sequence came from a girl aged 2 to 10 with congenital amegakaryocytic thrombocytopenia, due to receive a stem cell transplant. J is TRBJ2-1 and V is TRBV9; D ambiguous. The source was PBMCs, collected before TCRalphabeta/CD19-depleted stem cell transplant. CDR3 sequence reads: CASSDGSTYNEQFF. CDR3 bases: TGTGCCAGCAGCGATGGATCCACCTACAATGAGCAGTTCTTC.